The table lists the clone carrying this T cell receptor beta chain with a few counts. Its antigen is not known. This sample is part of a study of Tregs in tolerant kidney transplant recipients. Germline CDR1 SQVTM, CDR2 ANQGSEA. This CDR3 spans 14 amino acids. V lost 4 bases to trimming and J lost 1 base, with 13 bases between them. Data came from immunoSEQ multiplex PCR; TCRdb stores just in-frame clones and leaves some out. The repertoire consists of 15,000 to 20,000 clones, with more than 60% occurring once and the leading ten covering 2.5% to 3.5%. Sequencing was done on a sample of Tregs from blood cultured with allogeneic cells. The chain carries TRBV29-1 and TRBJ1-1; unclear D gene. This clonotype was obtained from a human donor in good health. The chain's CDR3 is CSVAGVSPNTEAFF. The CDR3 DNA reads TGCAGCGTTGCGGGAGTGTCTCCGAACACTGAAGCTTTCTTT.